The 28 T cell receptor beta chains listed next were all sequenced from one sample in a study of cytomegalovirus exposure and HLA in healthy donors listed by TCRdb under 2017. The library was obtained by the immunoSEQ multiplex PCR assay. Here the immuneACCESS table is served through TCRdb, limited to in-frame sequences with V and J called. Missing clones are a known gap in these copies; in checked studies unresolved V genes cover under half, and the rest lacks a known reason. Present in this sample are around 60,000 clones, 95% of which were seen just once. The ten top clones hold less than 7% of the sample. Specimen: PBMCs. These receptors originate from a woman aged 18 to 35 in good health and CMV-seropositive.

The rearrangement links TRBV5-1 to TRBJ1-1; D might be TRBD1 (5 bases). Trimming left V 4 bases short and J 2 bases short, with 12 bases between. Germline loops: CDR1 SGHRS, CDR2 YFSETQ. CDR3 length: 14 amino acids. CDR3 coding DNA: TGCGCCAGCAGCCCCGGGAGGGGCAACACTGAAGCTTTCTTT. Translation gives CASSPGRGNTEAFF.

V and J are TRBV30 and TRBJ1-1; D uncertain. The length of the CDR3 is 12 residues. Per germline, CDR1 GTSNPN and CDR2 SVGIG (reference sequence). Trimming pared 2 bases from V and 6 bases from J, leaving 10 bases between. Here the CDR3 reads CAWSQVYAEAFF. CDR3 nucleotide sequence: TGTGCCTGGAGTCAGGTATATGCTGAAGCTTTCTTT. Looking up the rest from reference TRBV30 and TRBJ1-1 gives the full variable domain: SQTIHQWPATLVQPVGSPLSLECTVEGTSNPNLYWYRQAAGRGLQLLFYSVGIGQISSEVPQNLSASRPQDRQFILSSKKLLLSDSGFYLCAWSQVYAEAFFGQGTRLTVV.

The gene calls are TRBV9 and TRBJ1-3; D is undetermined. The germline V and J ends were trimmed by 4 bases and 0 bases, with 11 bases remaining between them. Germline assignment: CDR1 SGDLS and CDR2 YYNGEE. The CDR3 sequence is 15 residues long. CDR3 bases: TGTGCCAGCAGCCGCAACCGAGACTCTGGAAACACCATATATTTT. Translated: CASSRNRDSGNTIYF.

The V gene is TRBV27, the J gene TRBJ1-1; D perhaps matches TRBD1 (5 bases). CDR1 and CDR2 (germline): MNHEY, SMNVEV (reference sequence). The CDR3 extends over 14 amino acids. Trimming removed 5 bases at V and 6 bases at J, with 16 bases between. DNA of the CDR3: TGTGCCAGCAGTCAGTCAGGGAAGCAGGCTGAAGCTTTCTTT. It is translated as CASSQSGKQAEAFF.

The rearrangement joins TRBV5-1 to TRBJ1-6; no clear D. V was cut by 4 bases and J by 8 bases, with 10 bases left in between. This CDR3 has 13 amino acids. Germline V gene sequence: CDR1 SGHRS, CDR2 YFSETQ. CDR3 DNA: TGCGCCAGCAGCCCTGAGGTGGATTCACCCCTCCACTTT. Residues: CASSPEVDSPLHF.

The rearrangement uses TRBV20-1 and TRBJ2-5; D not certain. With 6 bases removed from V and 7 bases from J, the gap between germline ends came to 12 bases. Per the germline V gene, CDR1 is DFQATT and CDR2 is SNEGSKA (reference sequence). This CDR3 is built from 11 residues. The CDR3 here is CSANGLATQYF. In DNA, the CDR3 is TGCAGTGCGAATGGGTTAGCGACCCAGTACTTC.

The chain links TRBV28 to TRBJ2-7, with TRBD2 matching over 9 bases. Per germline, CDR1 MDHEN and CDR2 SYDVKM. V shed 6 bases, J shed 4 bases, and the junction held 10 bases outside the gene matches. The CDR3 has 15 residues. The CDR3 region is CASRKKVAGAYEQYF. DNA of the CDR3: TGTGCCAGCAGAAAGAAGGTAGCGGGAGCTTACGAGCAGTACTTC.

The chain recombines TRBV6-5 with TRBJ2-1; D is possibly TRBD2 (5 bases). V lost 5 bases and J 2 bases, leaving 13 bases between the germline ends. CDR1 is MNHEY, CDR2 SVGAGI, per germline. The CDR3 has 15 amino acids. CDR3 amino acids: CASSPRRATYNEQFF. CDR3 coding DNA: TGTGCCAGCAGTCCCCGGCGGGCAACCTACAATGAGCAGTTCTTC.

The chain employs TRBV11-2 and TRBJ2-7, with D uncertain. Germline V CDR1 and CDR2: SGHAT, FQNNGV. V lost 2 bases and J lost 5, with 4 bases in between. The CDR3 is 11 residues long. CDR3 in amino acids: CASSLLDEQYF. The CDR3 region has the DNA TGTGCCAGCAGCTTACTCGACGAGCAGTACTTC.

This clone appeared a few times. The CDR3 coding sequence is TGTGCCAGTAGTATAGGAGTGGGGGGGCCCCAGCCCCAGCATTTT. Encoded protein: CASSIGVGGPQPQHF. The J gene is TRBJ1-5, the V gene TRBV19; the D gene is possibly TRBD1 (6 bases). Trimming removed 1 base at V and 7 bases at J, with 14 bases between. This CDR3 spans 15 amino acids. In germline, CDR1 is LNHDA, CDR2 SQIVND (reference sequence).

Here the CDR3 reads CASSPVGSNYGYTF. The CDR3 DNA follows: TGTGCCAGCAGCCCCGTGGGGAGTAACTATGGCTACACCTTC. The chain employs TRBV5-4 and TRBJ1-2; D is uncertain. CDR1 and CDR2 (germline): SGHNT, YYREEE (reference sequence). Trimming took off 4 bases at V and 1 base at J, with 11 bases between the two ends. The CDR3 is 14 residues long. Full variable domain (missing parts from reference TRBV5-4 and TRBJ1-2): ETGVTQSPTHLIKTRGQQVTLRCSSQSGHNTVSWYQQALGQGPQFIFQYYREEENGRGNFPPRFSGLQFPNYSSELNVNALELDDSALYLCASSPVGSNYGYTFGSGTRLTVV.

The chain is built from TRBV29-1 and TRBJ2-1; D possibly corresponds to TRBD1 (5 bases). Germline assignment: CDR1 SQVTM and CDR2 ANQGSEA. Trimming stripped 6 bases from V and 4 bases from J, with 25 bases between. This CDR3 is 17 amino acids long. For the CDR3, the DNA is TGCAGCGTGCTGTATGCGGCCGTCAAAAGGGGATACAATGAGCAGTTCTTC. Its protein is CSVLYAAVKRGYNEQFF.

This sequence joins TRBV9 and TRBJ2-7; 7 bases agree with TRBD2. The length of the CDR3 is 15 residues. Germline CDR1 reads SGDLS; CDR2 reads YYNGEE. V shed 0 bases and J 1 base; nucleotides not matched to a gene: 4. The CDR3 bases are TGTGCCAGCAGCGTAGGGAGCGGGGTGTCCTACGAGCAGTACTTC. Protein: CASSVGSGVSYEQYF. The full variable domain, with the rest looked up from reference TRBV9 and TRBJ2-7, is DSGVTQTPKHLITATGQRVTLRCSPRSGDLSVYWYQQSLDQGLQFLIQYYNGEERAKGNILERFSAQQFPDLHSELNLSSLELGDSALYFCASSVGSGVSYEQYFGPGTRLTVT.

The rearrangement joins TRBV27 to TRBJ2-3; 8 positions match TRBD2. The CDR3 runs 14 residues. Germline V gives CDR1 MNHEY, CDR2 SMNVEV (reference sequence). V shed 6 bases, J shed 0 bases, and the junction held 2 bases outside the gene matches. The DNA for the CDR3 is TGTGCCAGCAGCCCTAGCGGGAGCACAGATACGCAGTATTTT. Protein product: CASSPSGSTDTQYF.

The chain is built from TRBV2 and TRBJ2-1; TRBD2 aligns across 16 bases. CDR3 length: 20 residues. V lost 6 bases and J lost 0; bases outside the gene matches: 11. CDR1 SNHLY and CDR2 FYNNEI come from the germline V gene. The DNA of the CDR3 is TGTGCCAGCAGCCCTTTCGGGACTAGCGGGGGGGAGAGCTCCTACAATGAGCAGTTCTTC. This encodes CASSPFGTSGGESSYNEQFF.

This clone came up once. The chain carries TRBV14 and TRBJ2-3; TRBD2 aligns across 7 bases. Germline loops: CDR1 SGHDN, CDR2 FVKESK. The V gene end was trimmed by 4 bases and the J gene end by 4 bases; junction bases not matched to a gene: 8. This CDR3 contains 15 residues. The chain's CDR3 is CASSPWGGVADTQYF. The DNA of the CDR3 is TGTGCCAGCAGCCCGTGGGGAGGGGTTGCAGATACGCAGTATTTT. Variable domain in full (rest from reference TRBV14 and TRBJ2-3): EAGVTQFPSHSVIEKGQTVTLRCDPISGHDNLYWYRRVMGKEIKFLLHFVKESKQDESGMPNNRFLAERTGGTYSTLKVQPAELEDSGVYFCASSPWGGVADTQYFGPGTRLTVL.

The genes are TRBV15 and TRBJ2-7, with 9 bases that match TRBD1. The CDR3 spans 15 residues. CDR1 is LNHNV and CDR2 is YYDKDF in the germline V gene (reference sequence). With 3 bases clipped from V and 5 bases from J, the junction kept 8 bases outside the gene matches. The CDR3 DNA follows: TGTGCCACCAGCAGGTTACAGGGGGCGATCAACGAGCAGTACTTC. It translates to CATSRLQGAINEQYF.

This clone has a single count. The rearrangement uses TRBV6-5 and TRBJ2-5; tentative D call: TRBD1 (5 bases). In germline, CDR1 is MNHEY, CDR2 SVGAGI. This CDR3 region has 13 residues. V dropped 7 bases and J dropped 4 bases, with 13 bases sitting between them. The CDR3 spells CASTTDSLETQYF. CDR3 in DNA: TGTGCCAGCACCACCGACAGTCTAGAGACCCAGTACTTC.

CDR3 DNA sequence: TGTGCCAGCAGCTTGGGACAGGGTGGTACTGAAGCTTTCTTT. Translation: CASSLGQGGTEAFF. The J gene is TRBJ1-1, the V gene TRBV5-6; 7 bases are a match to TRBD1. The CDR3 has 14 amino acids. With V trimmed by 0 bases and J by 5 bases, 4 bases remained unmatched. The V gene's germline CDR1 is SGHDT and CDR2 YYEEEE.

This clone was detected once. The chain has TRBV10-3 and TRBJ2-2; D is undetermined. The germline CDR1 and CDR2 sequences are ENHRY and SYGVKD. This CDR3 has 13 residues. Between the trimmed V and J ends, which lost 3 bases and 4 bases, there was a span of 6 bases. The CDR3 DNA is TGTGCCATCAGTGATTTGAGCACCGGGGAGCTGTTTTTT. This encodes CAISDLSTGELFF.

The CDR3 coding sequence is TGTGCCAGCAGCGTGCTGCAGCGGGGGGCCACAGATACGCAGTATTTT. As protein: CASSVLQRGATDTQYF. V and J are TRBV9 and TRBJ2-3; 9 bases align to TRBD2. The germline V gene has CDR1 SGDLS and CDR2 YYNGEE. V shed 2 bases, J shed 2 bases, and the junction held 6 bases outside the gene matches. This CDR3 is built from 16 residues.

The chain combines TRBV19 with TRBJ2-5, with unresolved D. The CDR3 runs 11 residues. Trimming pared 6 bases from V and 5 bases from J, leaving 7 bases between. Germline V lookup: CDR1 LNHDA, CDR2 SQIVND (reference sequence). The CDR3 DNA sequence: TGTGCCAGTAGATTCGGGGAGACCCAGTACTTC. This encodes CASRFGETQYF.

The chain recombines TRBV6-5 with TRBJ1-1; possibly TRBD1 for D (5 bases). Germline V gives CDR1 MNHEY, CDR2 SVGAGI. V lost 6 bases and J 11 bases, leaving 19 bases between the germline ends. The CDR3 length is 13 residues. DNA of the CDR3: TGTGCCAGCAGATCGACGGATTTAGGGGTCGCTTTCTTT. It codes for CASRSTDLGVAFF.

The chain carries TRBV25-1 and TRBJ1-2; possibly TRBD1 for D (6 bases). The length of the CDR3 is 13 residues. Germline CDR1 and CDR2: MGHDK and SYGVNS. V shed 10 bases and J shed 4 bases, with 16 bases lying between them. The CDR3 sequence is CATRGDTIYGYTF. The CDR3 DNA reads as TGTGCCACCCGGGGGGACACCATCTATGGCTACACCTTC.

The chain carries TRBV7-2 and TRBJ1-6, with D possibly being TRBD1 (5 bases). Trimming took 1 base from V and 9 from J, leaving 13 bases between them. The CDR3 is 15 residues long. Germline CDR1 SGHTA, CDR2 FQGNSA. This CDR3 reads CASSLVSGTSSPLHF. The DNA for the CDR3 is TGTGCCAGCAGCTTAGTATCAGGGACTAGTTCACCCCTCCACTTT.

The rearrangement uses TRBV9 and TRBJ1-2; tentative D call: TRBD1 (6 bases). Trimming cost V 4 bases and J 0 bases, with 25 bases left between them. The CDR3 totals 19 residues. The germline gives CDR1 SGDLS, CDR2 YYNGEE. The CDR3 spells CASSPRSETTGPSNYGYTF. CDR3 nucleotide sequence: TGTGCCAGCAGCCCTAGGTCTGAAACAACAGGGCCATCTAACTATGGCTACACCTTC. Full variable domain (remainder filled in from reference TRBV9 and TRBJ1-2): DSGVTQTPKHLITATGQRVTLRCSPRSGDLSVYWYQQSLDQGLQFLIQYYNGEERAKGNILERFSAQQFPDLHSELNLSSLELGDSALYFCASSPRSETTGPSNYGYTFGSGTRLTVV.

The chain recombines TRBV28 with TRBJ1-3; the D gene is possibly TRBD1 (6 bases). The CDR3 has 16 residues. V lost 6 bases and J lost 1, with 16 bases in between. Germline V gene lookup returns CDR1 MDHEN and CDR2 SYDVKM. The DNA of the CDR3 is TGTGCCAGCAGCATTGACAGGCTGATTTCTGGAAACACCATATATTTT. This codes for CASSIDRLISGNTIYF.

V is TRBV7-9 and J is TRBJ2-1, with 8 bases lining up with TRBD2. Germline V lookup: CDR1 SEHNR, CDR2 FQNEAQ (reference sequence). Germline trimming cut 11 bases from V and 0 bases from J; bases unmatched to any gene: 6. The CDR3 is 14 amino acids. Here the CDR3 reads CACRSGSSYNEQFF. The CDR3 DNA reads TGTGCCTGTCGGAGCGGGAGCTCCTACAATGAGCAGTTCTTC.